These 10 T cell receptor beta chains were sequenced from one sample in a study of OX40 agonist ivuxolimab in advanced cancers. Profiling relied on immunoSEQ multiplex PCR, and the TCRdb table lists in-frame clones only, not all of them. The profile shows approximately 70,000 clones, about 92% of them singletons. Sequences were derived from CD4+ or CD8+ T cells sorted from blood, sampled in a trial of the OX40 agonist ivuxolimab. All receptors derive from an adult with an advanced solid tumor such as melanoma, head and neck, liver or kidney cancer.

The chain recombines TRBV28 with TRBJ2-7; D is possibly TRBD1 or TRBD2 (6 bases each). This CDR3 spans 13 amino acids. Trimming left V 2 bases short and J 5 bases short, with 10 bases between. The germline gives CDR1 MDHEN, CDR2 SYDVKM. CDR3 amino acids: CASSLGGQDEQYF. CDR3 nucleotide sequence: TGTGCCAGCAGTTTAGGGGGGCAGGACGAGCAGTACTTC.

V usage is TRBV6-5 and J usage is TRBJ1-3; no clear D. The V gene's germline CDR1 is MNHEY and CDR2 SVGAGI. The V end lost 6 bases, the J end lost 0 bases, and 12 bases lay between the germline ends. The length of the CDR3 is 15 residues. The CDR3 DNA is TGTGCCAGCAGACAGACGGTACGCTCTGGAAACACCATATATTTT. It translates to CASRQTVRSGNTIYF.

The chain links TRBV7-2 to TRBJ1-2; D is perhaps TRBD1 (5 bases). In germline, CDR1 is SGHTA, CDR2 FQGNSA. V was trimmed by 5 bases and J by 7 bases, leaving 14 bases between them. The CDR3 sequence is 13 residues long. CDR3 sequence reads: CASSPGTGRGYTF. CDR3 sequence (DNA): TGTGCCAGCAGCCCTGGGACCGGGCGTGGCTACACCTTC. Complete variable domain (other parts from reference TRBV7-2 and TRBJ1-2): GAGVSQSPSNKVTEKGKDVELRCDPISGHTALYWYRQSLGQGLEFLIYFQGNSAPDKSGLPSDRFSAERTGGSVSTLTIQRTQQEDSAVYLCASSPGTGRGYTFGSGTRLTVV.

J is TRBJ1-4 and V is TRBV28; TRBD1 might be the D (5 bases). The CDR3 sequence is 15 residues long. The V gene lost 6 bases and the J gene lost 3 bases, with 14 bases spanning the gap. The germline gives CDR1 MDHEN, CDR2 SYDVKM. The CDR3 DNA reads as TGTGCCAGCAGCTTACTTGGGGGACCTAATGAAAAACTGTTTTTT. Its translation is CASSLLGGPNEKLFF.

The chain employs TRBV28 and TRBJ2-7; D might be TRBD1 (5 bases). Between the trimmed V and J ends, which lost 6 bases and 2 bases, there was a span of 14 bases. The CDR3 length is 14 residues. Germline CDR1 reads MDHEN; CDR2 reads SYDVKM. CDR3 loop: CASRQGTGTYEQYF. Here the CDR3 DNA reads TGTGCCAGCAGGCAGGGAACTGGTACCTACGAGCAGTACTTC.

The DNA of the CDR3 is TGTGCCAGTAGTATCTCCAGGAACACTGAAGCTTTCTTT. This translates into CASSISRNTEAFF. The chain uses TRBV19 and TRBJ1-1; D ambiguous. The CDR3 has 13 residues. V was shortened by 3 bases and J by 1 base, with 6 bases between the two germline ends. Germline V gives CDR1 LNHDA, CDR2 SQIVND (reference sequence).

The chain carries TRBV5-6 and TRBJ2-3; D gene unclear. The CDR3 runs to 13 residues. CDR1 and CDR2 from the germline V gene are SGHDT and YYEEEE. V was trimmed by 3 bases and J by 0 bases, leaving 5 bases between them. The DNA of the CDR3 is TGTGCCAGCAGCTCCCCTAGCACAGATACGCAGTATTTT. As protein: CASSSPSTDTQYF.

This sequence joins TRBV20-1 and TRBJ2-5; D ambiguous. Per germline, CDR1 DFQATT and CDR2 SNEGSKA (reference sequence). Trimming took 0 bases from V and 5 from J, leaving 4 bases between them. The CDR3 is 11 residues long. As DNA, the CDR3 is TGCAGTGCTAGAGATCCGGAGACCCAGTACTTC. Its protein product is CSARDPETQYF.

The chain is built from TRBV15 and TRBJ2-5; no clear D gene. Germline CDR1 LNHNV, CDR2 YYDKDF (reference sequence). V was shortened by 3 bases and J by 1 base, with 9 bases between the two germline ends. The CDR3 length is 14 residues. CDR3 sequence (DNA): TGTGCCACCAGCAGTGCAGGTGTCCAAGAGACCCAGTACTTC. Encoded protein: CATSSAGVQETQYF.

The V and J genes are TRBV29-1 and TRBJ1-1; D unclear. Germline assignment: CDR1 SQVTM and CDR2 ANQGSEA. Trimming took off 5 bases at V and 3 bases at J, with 13 bases between the two ends. The CDR3 runs to 13 residues. The DNA for the CDR3 is TGCAGCGTTTGCTTGAGGGAGGACACTGAAGCTTTCTTT. Its translation: CSVCLREDTEAFF.